This T cell receptor (beta chain) derives from a study of shared T cell receptors in the human thymus. The CDR3 has 19 residues. J gave up 0 bases and V 4 bases, and 13 bases lay outside the gene matches. The germline gives CDR1 LGHNT, CDR2 FRNRAP. Data came from immunoSEQ multiplex PCR; TCRdb stores just in-frame clones and leaves some out. The table has roughly 700,000 clones, 88% seen once. This clone has a single count. These data were also filed under a second study, of human thymus T cells. This second study notes: Samples came from healthy Finnish infants during open corrective cardiac surgery. Thymic repertoires of unrelated individuals were reported in related research to overlap highly.

What was sequenced was thymocytes. This chain links TRBV12-5 with TRBJ1-1, with 11 positions matching TRBD1. The receptor comes from a boy under two years old with a congenital heart defect. This CDR3 reads CASGSGARDRGDLNTEAFF. The DNA for the CDR3 is TGTGCTAGTGGTTCCGGTGCCCGGGACAGGGGGGACTTGAACACTGAAGCTTTCTTT.